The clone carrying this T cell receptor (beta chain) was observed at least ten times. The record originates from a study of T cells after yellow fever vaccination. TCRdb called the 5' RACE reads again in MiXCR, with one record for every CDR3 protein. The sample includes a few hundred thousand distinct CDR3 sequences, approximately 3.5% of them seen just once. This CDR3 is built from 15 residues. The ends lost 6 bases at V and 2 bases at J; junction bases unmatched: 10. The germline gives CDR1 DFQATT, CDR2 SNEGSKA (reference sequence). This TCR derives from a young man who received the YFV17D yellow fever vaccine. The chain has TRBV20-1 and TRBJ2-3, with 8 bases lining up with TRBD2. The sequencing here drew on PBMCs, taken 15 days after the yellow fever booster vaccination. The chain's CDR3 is CSARTGRGDTDTQYF. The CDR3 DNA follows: TGCAGTGCAAGAACCGGGCGGGGGGACACAGATACGCAGTATTTT.